One and the same sample provided the 19 T cell receptor beta chains below, sequenced in a study of breast tumors, draining lymph nodes, adjacent tissues. Each CDR3 protein is one row after TCRdb ran MiXCR on the multiplex PCR reads. The repertoire holds around 250,000 distinct CDR3 sequences, with roughly a third as singletons. Axillary draining lymph nodes of breast cancer patients supplied the node samples. Source material: axillary lymph node tissue. These receptors were taken from a female donor with breast cancer. Some clones in this sample may be carry-over from other donors' samples.

In its sample, this clonotype was seen a few times. One end of the junction fails to match germline, which may point to a read error. This sequence joins TRBV9 and TRBJ2-5, with 7 positions matching TRBD2. CDR1 and CDR2 (germline): SGDLS, YYNGEE. This CDR3 has 14 amino acids. As DNA, the CDR3 is TGTGCCAGCAGCGACCAAGGGGCGGGGGAGACCCAGTCCTTC. Translating gives CASSDQGAGETQSF.

This clonotype has a count of ten or more. This chain connects TRBV18 to TRBJ2-7, with D maybe TRBD1 (5 bases). The CDR3 has 13 residues. The germline V gene has CDR1 KGHSH and CDR2 LQKENI. V lost 5 bases and J 2 bases, leaving 10 bases between the germline ends. This CDR3 is CASSTTAAYEQYF. CDR3 bases: TGTGCCAGCTCAACGACAGCCGCCTACGAGCAGTACTTC.

About this clonotype: This may arise from a read error, as a much more abundant clone is one base away. The V call is TRBV5-5, the J call TRBJ2-2, with TRBD2 as a possible D gene (6 bases). This CDR3 is built from 15 residues. The V end lost 2 bases, the J end lost 7 bases, and 15 bases lay between the germline ends. CDR1 is SGHKS and CDR2 is YYEKEE in the germline V gene (reference sequence). CDR3 nucleotides: TGTGCCAGCAGCTTAGGAGGGGCGTATAACGGGGAGCTGTTTTTT. It is translated as CASSLGGAYNGELFF. The full variable domain, rest sourced from reference TRBV5-5 and TRBJ2-2, is DAGVTQSPTHLIKTRGQQVTLRCSPISGHKSVSWYQQVLGQGPQFIFQYYEKEERGRGNFPDRFSARQFPNYSSELNVNALLLGDSALYLCASSLGGAYNGELFFGEGSRLTVL.

The V call is TRBV7-3, the J call TRBJ1-2; D might be TRBD1 (6 bases). The CDR3 contains 9 residues. Germline loops: CDR1 SGHTA, CDR2 FQGTGA. Trimming stripped 8 bases from V and 12 bases from J, with 10 bases between. As DNA, the CDR3 is TGTGCCAGCGAAACAGGGCACACCTTC. It encodes CASETGHTF.

This clonotype occurred a few times. A much larger clone differs by one base, so this may be a read error. The chain couples TRBV5-4 to TRBJ1-2, with D perhaps matching TRBD1 (6 bases). Trimming cost V 4 bases and J 0 bases, with 13 bases left between them. Germline V CDR1 and CDR2: SGHNT, YYREEE (reference sequence). The CDR3 sequence is 15 residues long. The CDR3 DNA reads TGTGCCAGCAGCGGGCGGGACACACCTAACTATGGCTACACCTTC. Amino acid sequence: CASSGRDTPNYGYTF.

This clonotype was recorded at least ten times. This chain links TRBV7-9 with TRBJ1-4; tentatively, D is TRBD1 (6 bases). CDR3 size: 13 residues. Trimming removed 6 bases from V and 4 bases from J, with 9 bases in between. Per the germline V gene, CDR1 is SEHNR and CDR2 is FQNEAQ (reference sequence). As DNA, the CDR3 is TGTGCCAGCAGGGGACACCTTAATGAAAAACTGTTTTTT. This translates into CASRGHLNEKLFF. The variable domain in full, with the rest retrieved from reference TRBV7-9 and TRBJ1-4, is DTGVSQNPRHKITKRGQNVTFRCDPISEHNRLYWYRQTLGQGPEFLTYFQNEAQLEKSRLLSDRFSAERPKGSFSTLEIQRTEQGDSAMYLCASRGHLNEKLFFGSGTQLSVL.

The chain employs TRBV6-5 and TRBJ1-5; 9 bases agree with TRBD1. V lost 6 bases and J lost 1; bases outside the gene matches: 7. In germline, CDR1 is MNHEY, CDR2 SVGAGI. The CDR3 contains 16 residues. Written as DNA, the CDR3 is TGTGCCAGCAGATTACAGGGGGCGGGGAGCAATCAGCCCCAGCATTTT. Translation: CASRLQGAGSNQPQHF.

The chain joins TRBV6-5 to TRBJ2-2; 8 positions agree with TRBD1. Germline lookup yields CDR1 MNHEY and CDR2 SVGAGI. The CDR3 spans 17 residues. V lost 0 bases and J lost 3; bases outside the gene matches: 6. The CDR3 nucleotides read TGTGCCAGCAGTTACTCGAAAGGGACAGGACACACCGGGGAGCTGTTTTTT. Translation: CASSYSKGTGHTGELFF.

Comment on this clonotype: This may stem from a read error, because a much larger clone lies one nucleotide away. The chain carries TRBV7-8 and TRBJ2-3, with D possibly being TRBD2 (7 bases). The CDR3 runs 17 residues. Germline values: CDR1 SGHVS, CDR2 FQNEAQ. This CDR3 is CASSLVGRERGGDAQYF. The CDR3 DNA reads as TGTGCCAGCAGCTTGGTGGGGCGGGAGAGGGGGGGAGATGCGCAGTATTTT.

This clonotype has a count of ten or more. The chain links TRBV2 to TRBJ2-2; 10 bases match TRBD2. J gave up 6 bases and V 4 bases, and 5 bases lay outside the gene matches. The CDR3 spans 15 residues. Germline V lookup: CDR1 SNHLY, CDR2 FYNNEI. CDR3 amino acids: CASSGKRGGAGELFF. For the CDR3, the DNA is TGTGCCAGCAGTGGAAAGCGGGGGGGCGCCGGGGAGCTGTTTTTT.

This clonotype was detected only a few times. The gene calls are TRBV6-5 and TRBJ1-2; D is possibly TRBD1 (6 bases). V was cut by 5 bases and J by 8 bases, with 9 bases left in between. CDR1 MNHEY and CDR2 SVGAGI come from the germline V gene. This CDR3 is built from 11 residues. The CDR3 bases are TGTGCCAGCAGTCACGGGGGCGGCTACACCTTC. Its protein is CASSHGGGYTF.

This clonotype was found many times. J is TRBJ2-5 and V is TRBV3-1; weak D call: TRBD2 (6 bases). Looked up from germline, CDR1 is LGHDT and CDR2 is YNNKEL (reference sequence). The CDR3 is 15 residues long. The V end was cut by 1 base, the J end by 5 bases, with 14 bases between. CDR3 nucleotides: TGTGCCAGCAGCCAAGGGGACTGGGGGTCGGAGACCCAGTACTTC. Its protein product is CASSQGDWGSETQYF.

The sample holds many counts of this clonotype. The gene calls are TRBV24-1 and TRBJ2-5; D may be TRBD1 (5 bases). This CDR3 spans 13 amino acids. Germline CDR1 is KGHDR and CDR2 is SFDVKD. Trimming shortened V by 7 bases and J by 1 base, and 9 bases separated the two germline ends. The CDR3 region has the DNA TGTGCCACCAGAGGCAGGGCCCAAGAGACCCAGTACTTC. This encodes CATRGRAQETQYF.

This clonotype was seen ten or more times. This chain joins TRBV24-1 and TRBJ2-5; D may match TRBD1 or TRBD2 (6 bases each). Trimming stripped 0 bases from V and 4 bases from J, with 14 bases between. This CDR3 has 16 amino acids. Looked up from germline, CDR1 is KGHDR and CDR2 is SFDVKD. The CDR3 loop reads CATSDLRVEGGETQYF. CDR3 in DNA: TGTGCCACCAGTGATTTGAGAGTGGAGGGGGGAGAGACCCAGTACTTC.

The chain links TRBV5-1 to TRBJ2-3; the D call may be TRBD1 or TRBD2 (5 bases each). CDR1 SGHRS and CDR2 YFSETQ come from the germline V gene. The CDR3 has 15 residues. With 0 bases removed from V and 3 bases from J, the gap between germline ends came to 11 bases. CDR3 DNA: TGCGCCAGCAGCTTGGCCCTTGGGGGAACAGATACGCAGTATTTT. It is translated as CASSLALGGTDTQYF.

This clonotype was seen repeatedly, ten times or more. DNA of the CDR3: TGTGCCACCAGTGACCGGAGGGGCACAGATACGCAGTATTTT. This sequence encodes CATSDRRGTDTQYF. The chain links TRBV24-1 to TRBJ2-3; the D gene is possibly TRBD2 (6 bases). V was cut by 4 bases and J by 1 base, with 8 bases left in between. The germline gives CDR1 KGHDR, CDR2 SFDVKD. The CDR3 length is 14 residues.

This chain joins TRBV27 and TRBJ2-7; the D is unclear. The CDR3 sequence is 12 residues long. Germline CDR1 reads MNHEY; CDR2 reads SMNVEV (reference sequence). The V and J ends lost 3 bases and 5 bases respectively, with 8 bases between them. CDR3 nucleotides: TGTGCCAGCAGTTTCTTCGGTAACGAGCAGTACTTC. Protein: CASSFFGNEQYF.

The V gene is TRBV20-1, the J gene TRBJ2-7; 11 bases agree with TRBD2. Germline V gene lookup returns CDR1 DFQATT and CDR2 SNEGSKA (reference sequence). Trimming cost V 3 bases and J 2 bases; bases outside gene matches: 3. The CDR3 extends over 14 amino acids. CDR3 sequence reads: CSASLAGGAYEQYF. The CDR3, as DNA: TGCAGTGCTAGTTTAGCGGGGGGGGCCTACGAGCAGTACTTC.

The V call is TRBV10-3, the J call TRBJ1-4; 10 nucleotides match TRBD1. The CDR3 totals 13 residues. The V gene end was trimmed by 10 bases and the J gene end by 7 bases; junction bases not matched to a gene: 6. Germline CDR1 and CDR2: ENHRY and SYGVKD. Here the CDR3 DNA reads TGTGCCACTGGACAGGGGGAAGGTGAAAAACTGTTTTTT. It yields the protein CATGQGEGEKLFF.